The 17 T cell receptor beta chains below were found in one sample sequenced in a study of blood T cells in healthy people across ages. A J-beta primer mix and a sample-barcoded 5' primer were used in a second PCR of about 7 to 12 cycles. Each CDR3 protein is one row after TCRdb ran MiXCR on the 5' RACE reads. The sample holds 780,000 or so distinct CDR3 sequences, 20% to 25% seen once. The same data also contributed to another study, on T cells of mothers and their children.

The sequencing input was blood. The receptors come from a boy aged 5-17 years in good health.

This clonotype was counted a few times. This chain uses TRBV6-2 or TRBV6-3 with TRBJ1-3, with D maybe TRBD1 (6 bases). CDR1 is MNHEY and CDR2 is SVGEGT in the germline V gene. The CDR3 runs to 14 residues. Trimming removed 8 bases from V and 4 bases from J, with 15 bases in between. CDR3 region: CASLDSGRGNTIYF. Written as DNA, the CDR3 is TGTGCCAGCCTGGACAGCGGGCGCGGAAACACCATATATTTT.

This clonotype has just one count. The chain joins TRBV12-3 or TRBV12-4 to TRBJ2-1; TRBD1 matches at 9 bases. The CDR3 spans 14 residues. Losses at the gene ends were 5 bases for V and 7 bases for J; bases not matched to a gene: 6. The CDR3 coding sequence is TGTGCCAGCAGTAAAACAGGGGGCCGAAATGAGCAGTTCTTC. Its translation is CASSKTGGRNEQFF.

The chain carries TRBV5-5 and TRBJ1-2; the match to TRBD1 covers 10 bases. Trimming took 5 bases from V and 3 from J; bases not matched to a gene: 7. The CDR3 is 15 residues long. Per germline, CDR1 SGHKS and CDR2 YYEKEE (reference sequence). CDR3 bases: TGTGCCAGCAGTATGACAGGGGGCTCGGACTATGGCTACACCTTC. Residues: CASSMTGGSDYGYTF.

V gene TRBV6-2 or TRBV6-3 combines with J gene TRBJ2-3; D gene unclear. Germline V gene sequence: CDR1 MNHEY, CDR2 SVGEGT. Trimming stripped 6 bases from V and 2 bases from J, with 6 bases between. The CDR3 is 12 amino acids. The CDR3 here is CASSNPTDTQYF. The DNA of the CDR3 is TGTGCCAGCAGCAACCCCACAGATACGCAGTATTTT.

This rearrangement joins TRBV12-3 or TRBV12-4 to TRBJ2-7; TRBD1 might be the D (6 bases). V lost 6 bases, J lost 1 base, and 22 bases lay in between. This CDR3 has 17 amino acids. CDR3 residues: CASSSLIVQGPSYEQYF. CDR3 DNA sequence: TGTGCCAGCAGCTCCTTAATAGTCCAGGGGCCATCCTACGAGCAGTACTTC.

This clonotype was counted a few times. The chain carries TRBV15 and TRBJ2-5; 7 bases agree with TRBD2. The DNA end favors TRBJ2-1, so the J call may be wrong. The CDR3 has 17 amino acids. The germline gives CDR1 LNHNV, CDR2 YYDKDF (reference sequence). This CDR3 reads CATSRVYGLGSLYEQFF. CDR3 in DNA: TGTGCCACCAGCAGAGTATATGGACTAGGATCCCTCTATGAGCAGTTCTTC.

This clonotype has just a few counts. The genes are TRBV30 and TRBJ2-5, with D perhaps assigned TRBD1 or TRBD2 (6 bases each). The CDR3 loop spans 13 amino acids. The V end was cut by 2 bases, the J end by 5 bases, with 12 bases between. CDR1 GTSNPN and CDR2 SVGIG come from the germline V gene (reference sequence). The CDR3 protein is CAWSIGGHETQYF. CDR3 DNA sequence: TGTGCCTGGAGTATCGGGGGCCACGAGACCCAGTACTTC.

The chain couples TRBV28 to TRBJ2-7, with 12 bases identical to TRBD2. CDR3 length equals 17 residues. Germline V gene data show CDR1 as MDHEN and CDR2 as SYDVKM. The V and J ends lost 4 bases and 2 bases, in that order; junction bases with no gene match: 9. The CDR3 nucleotides read TGTGCCAGCAGTTCCGCCGGGACTAGCGGGCGCGCCTACGAGCAGTACTTC. Its protein product is CASSSAGTSGRAYEQYF.

This clonotype showed up just a few times. V is TRBV28 and J is TRBJ1-4; TRBD1 is a possible D gene (5 bases). V lost 10 bases and J lost 8, with 17 bases in between. The V gene's germline CDR1 is MDHEN and CDR2 SYDVKM. The CDR3 contains 13 residues. The CDR3 bases are TGTGCCACCTGGGAGGGGCCCGGGGAAAAACTGTTTTTT. Translated: CATWEGPGEKLFF.

The genes are TRBV20-1 and TRBJ2-4; D may be TRBD2 (5 bases). This CDR3 comprises 14 residues. Germline CDR1 and CDR2: DFQATT and SNEGSKA (reference sequence). V was shortened by 6 bases and J by 8 bases, with 20 bases between the two germline ends. The CDR3 DNA reads as TGCAGTGCGGCCCTCCCCTTAGCGAAACACATTCAGTACTTC. Amino acids: CSAALPLAKHIQYF.

CDR3 sequence: CASSPQSSSNEQFF. CDR3 bases: TGTGCCAGCTCACCACAGTCCAGCAGTAATGAGCAGTTCTTC. The J gene is TRBJ2-1, the V gene TRBV18; D remains ambiguous. The CDR3 contains 14 residues. V lost 1 base and J lost 7, with 11 bases in between. CDR1 is KGHSH, CDR2 LQKENI, per germline.

The rearrangement uses TRBV29-1 and TRBJ2-5, with TRBD1 identical over 7 bases. The end of the DNA fits TRBJ2-7 better, so the J call may be wrong. The CDR3 is 13 residues long. Germline V gives CDR1 SQVTM, CDR2 ANQGSEA. The CDR3 bases are TGCAGCGCCCTGACGGGACAGAACTACGAGCAGTACTTC. Amino acid sequence: CSALTGQNYEQYF.

This clonotype was counted a few times. At one of its ends the junction is not consistent with the germline gene, which may arise from a read error. This sequence joins TRBV7-7 and TRBJ2-3; D call uncertain. This CDR3 is built from 12 residues. The germline V gene encodes CDR1 SSHAT and CDR2 FNYEAQ (reference sequence). The CDR3 DNA reads TGTGCTAGCAGCCCGGACCGCGATACGCAGTATTTT. It translates to CASSPDRDTQYF.

This clonotype has only a few counts. This CDR3 is CASSGRDSPGTQYF. CDR3 coding DNA: TGTGCCAGCAGCGGACGAGACAGCCCGGGGACCCAGTACTTC. The chain has TRBV5-6 and TRBJ2-5; tentative D call: TRBD1 (5 bases). This CDR3 has 14 amino acids. Germline V lookup: CDR1 SGHDT, CDR2 YYEEEE. The V end was cut by 4 bases, the J end by 7 bases, with 17 bases between. The full variable domain, its missing parts supplied by reference TRBV5-6 and TRBJ2-5, is DAGVTQSPTHLIKTRGQQVTLRCSPKSGHDTVSWYQQALGQGPQFIFQYYEEEERQRGNFPDRFSGHQFPNYSSELNVNALLLGDSALYLCASSGRDSPGTQYFGPGTRLLVL.

The CDR3 bases are TGTGCCAGCAGCCAAGAAATATATCGGGGTTTGAGCACTGAAGCTTTCTTT. Translating it yields CASSQEIYRGLSTEAFF. V and J are TRBV14 and TRBJ1-1; D unclear. The CDR3 contains 17 residues. The V gene's germline CDR1 is SGHDN and CDR2 FVKESK. The V end lost 0 bases, the J end lost 4 bases, and 18 bases lay between the germline ends. Based on the CDR3 plus reference TRBV14 and TRBJ1-1, the full variable domain is EAGVTQFPSHSVIEKGQTVTLRCDPISGHDNLYWYRRVMGKEIKFLLHFVKESKQDESGMPNNRFLAERTGGTYSTLKVQPAELEDSGVYFCASSQEIYRGLSTEAFFGQGTRLTVV.

This clonotype was counted only a few times. The chain is built from TRBV14 and TRBJ1-2; no clear D. This CDR3 is 13 amino acids long. The V gene's germline CDR1 is SGHDN and CDR2 FVKESK. V lost 6 bases, J lost 5 bases, and 13 bases lay in between. CDR3 DNA sequence: TGTGCCAGCAGGATGACAAGCGGATATGGCTACACCTTC. Its translation is CASRMTSGYGYTF.

This chain uses TRBV12-3 or TRBV12-4 with TRBJ2-2, with D unclear. V lost 6 bases, J lost 1 base, and 9 bases lay in between. The CDR3 length is 14 residues. Here the CDR3 DNA reads TGTGCCAGCAGCCGGGTGGAGAACACCGGGGAGCTGTTTTTT. This encodes CASSRVENTGELFF.